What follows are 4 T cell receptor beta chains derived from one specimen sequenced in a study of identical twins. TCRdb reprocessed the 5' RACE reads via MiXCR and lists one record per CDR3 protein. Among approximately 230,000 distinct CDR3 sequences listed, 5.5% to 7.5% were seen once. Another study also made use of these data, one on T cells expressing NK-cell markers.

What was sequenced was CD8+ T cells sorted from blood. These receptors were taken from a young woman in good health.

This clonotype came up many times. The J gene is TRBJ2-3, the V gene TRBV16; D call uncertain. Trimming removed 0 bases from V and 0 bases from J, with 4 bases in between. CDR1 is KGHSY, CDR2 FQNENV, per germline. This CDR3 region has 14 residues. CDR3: CASSQSTSTDTQYF. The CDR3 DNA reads TGTGCCAGCAGCCAATCGACTAGCACAGATACGCAGTATTTT.

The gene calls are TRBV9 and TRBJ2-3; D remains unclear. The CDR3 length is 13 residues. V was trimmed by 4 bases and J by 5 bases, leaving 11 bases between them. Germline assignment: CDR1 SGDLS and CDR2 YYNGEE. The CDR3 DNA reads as TGTGCCAGCAGCCGCCTAAGAGTAGATACGCAGTATTTT. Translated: CASSRLRVDTQYF.

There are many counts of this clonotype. CDR3 sequence (DNA): TGTGCCAGCAGCTTACTTTTGAAGAATGAGCAGTTCTTC. Translation: CASSLLLKNEQFF. The chain carries TRBV7-8 and TRBJ2-1; D gene unclear. The CDR3 length is 13 residues. Deletions cut 2 bases from V and 7 bases from J, with 9 bases between. From germline, CDR1 is SGHVS and CDR2 FQNEAQ.

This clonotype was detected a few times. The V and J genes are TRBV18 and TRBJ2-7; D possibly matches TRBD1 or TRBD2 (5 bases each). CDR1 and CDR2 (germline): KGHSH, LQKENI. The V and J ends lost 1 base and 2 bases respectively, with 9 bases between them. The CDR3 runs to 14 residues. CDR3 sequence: CASSPRDGAYEQYF. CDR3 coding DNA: TGTGCCAGCTCACCACGGGACGGTGCCTACGAGCAGTACTTC.